These 16 T cell receptor beta chains share one sample of origin, sequenced in a study of CD8 T cell repertoires and HIV-1 epitope variants. Data came from immunoSEQ multiplex PCR; TCRdb stores just in-frame clones and leaves some out. The sample yields 6,000 or so clones, about 65% seen once. These receptors are not linked to any known antigen. The source material was cultured CD8+ T cells derived from PBMCs. Receptors originate from a male donor with HIV.

This clone was seen once. The rearrangement uses TRBV6-5 and TRBJ2-5, with 8 bases identical to TRBD2. This CDR3 has 15 amino acids. Germline V gene sequence: CDR1 MNHEY, CDR2 SVGAGI. V lost 2 bases, J lost 5 bases, and 7 bases stayed unmatched. This chain's CDR3 is CASSYDGASGETQYF. The CDR3 coding sequence is TGTGCCAGCAGTTACGACGGGGCTAGCGGGGAGACCCAGTACTTC.

The V call is TRBV7-8, the J call TRBJ2-7, with 10 nucleotides matching TRBD1. Germline V lookup: CDR1 SGHVS, CDR2 FQNEAQ. The length of the CDR3 is 13 residues. Trimming took 3 bases from V and 7 from J; bases not matched to a gene: 3. CDR3 in DNA: TGTGCCAGCAGCTTGGGGACAGGGGAAGAGCAGTACTTC. Its protein is CASSLGTGEEQYF. Full variable domain (rest looked up from reference TRBV7-8 and TRBJ2-7): GAGVSQSPRYKVAKRGQDVALRCDPISGHVSLFWYQQALGQGPEFLTYFQNEAQLDKSGLPSDRFFAERPEGSVSTLKIQRTQQEDSAVYLCASSLGTGEEQYFGPGTRLTVT.

This CDR3 is CASSFGGADQYF. The CDR3 region has the DNA TGTGCCAGCAGTTTTGGGGGCGCCGACCAGTACTTC. The chain has TRBV6-5 and TRBJ2-5; weak D call: TRBD1 (6 bases). This CDR3 spans 12 amino acids. Trimming took 4 bases from V and 10 from J, leaving 13 bases between them. Germline CDR1 and CDR2: MNHEY and SVGAGI.

The chain employs TRBV5-4 and TRBJ1-3; D possibly corresponds to TRBD1 (5 bases). Trimming shortened V by 2 bases and J by 2 bases, and 11 bases separated the two germline ends. Germline CDR1 and CDR2: SGHNT and YYREEE (reference sequence). This CDR3 contains 15 residues. DNA of the CDR3: TGTGCCAGCAGCTTCCAGGGCTCGCCTGGAAACACCATATATTTT. This encodes CASSFQGSPGNTIYF.

A word on this clone: Other DNA sequences in the same sample also yield this CDR3. This chain joins TRBV28 and TRBJ2-1; D is unclear. With 6 bases removed from V and 3 bases from J, the gap between germline ends came to 3 bases. The CDR3 contains 11 residues. Per the germline V gene, CDR1 is MDHEN and CDR2 is SYDVKM. CDR3 amino acids: CASSYYNEQFF. DNA of the CDR3: TGTGCCAGCAGCTACTACAATGAGCAGTTCTTC.

The J gene is TRBJ2-7, the V gene TRBV27; the match to TRBD2 covers 9 bases. CDR1 and CDR2 (germline): MNHEY, SMNVEV (reference sequence). J gave up 2 bases and V 3 bases, and 5 bases lay outside the gene matches. CDR3 length: 15 amino acids. The CDR3 sequence: CASSFQAGGTYEQYF. CDR3 DNA sequence: TGTGCCAGCAGTTTTCAGGCGGGAGGGACCTACGAGCAGTACTTC.

V usage is TRBV25-1 and J usage is TRBJ2-3; tentative D call: TRBD1 (5 bases). This CDR3 is built from 12 residues. Germline V gene lookup returns CDR1 MGHDK and CDR2 SYGVNS. The CDR3 coding sequence is TGTGTCGTAGGGGCCTACACAGATACGCAGTATTTT. This sequence encodes CVVGAYTDTQYF.

The rearrangement joins TRBV30 to TRBJ1-4, with D unclear. Germline V gene lookup returns CDR1 GTSNPN and CDR2 SVGIG (reference sequence). With 4 bases removed from V and 6 bases from J, the gap between germline ends came to 12 bases. This CDR3 contains 13 residues. The DNA for the CDR3 is TGTGCCTGGAAGAACGGGTTTGATGAAAAACTGTTTTTT. Translation: CAWKNGFDEKLFF.

The V and J genes are TRBV27 and TRBJ2-7; 8 positions agree with TRBD1. The CDR3 is 14 amino acids. V dropped 5 bases and J dropped 5; count of bases not matched to a gene: 8. Germline V lookup: CDR1 MNHEY, CDR2 SMNVEV (reference sequence). This CDR3 reads CASSPGQVLHEQYF. The CDR3 DNA reads TGTGCCAGCAGTCCGGGACAGGTGCTACACGAGCAGTACTTC.

The chain couples TRBV9 to TRBJ2-1; 7 bases line up with TRBD2. CDR3 length equals 14 residues. The J segment lost 7 bases and the V segment lost 0 bases, leaving 4 bases of the junction unmatched. The germline V gene encodes CDR1 SGDLS and CDR2 YYNGEE. The CDR3, as DNA: TGTGCCAGCAGCGTAGAGACTAGCAAGAATGAGCAGTTCTTC. Translated, it gives CASSVETSKNEQFF.

The rearrangement uses TRBV6-6 and TRBJ2-7; 9 positions match TRBD2. Per germline, CDR1 MNHNY and CDR2 SVGAGI (reference sequence). The CDR3 is 14 amino acids. Trimming took 6 bases from V and 2 from J; bases not matched to a gene: 5. The CDR3 loop reads CASRLAGETYEQYF. CDR3 sequence (DNA): TGTGCCAGCAGATTAGCGGGAGAGACCTACGAGCAGTACTTC.

The V call is TRBV28, the J call TRBJ2-7; 10 nucleotides line up with TRBD1. CDR1 and CDR2 (germline): MDHEN, SYDVKM. The CDR3 runs 14 residues. Trimming took 5 bases from V and 8 from J; bases not matched to a gene: 9. Here the CDR3 reads CASSPIGQGEKQYF. The CDR3 DNA sequence: TGTGCCAGCAGTCCTATCGGACAGGGGGAGAAGCAGTACTTC.

This clone has just a few counts. The V gene is TRBV28, the J gene TRBJ1-5; 11 nucleotides agree with TRBD1. The CDR3 runs 15 residues. V was pared by 3 bases and J by 6 bases, with 4 bases of the junction left unmatched. Germline CDR1 reads MDHEN; CDR2 reads SYDVKM. Here the CDR3 DNA reads TGTGCCAGCAGTTTGGGACAGGGGGGGACTCAGCCCCAGCATTTT. It yields the protein CASSLGQGGTQPQHF.

The V and J genes are TRBV7-2 and TRBJ2-7; 7 bases match TRBD1. The CDR3 is 15 amino acids. Germline CDR1 and CDR2: SGHTA and FQGNSA. Trimming cost V 1 base and J 0 bases; bases outside gene matches: 3. This chain's CDR3 is CASSLVGTDSYEQYF. DNA of the CDR3: TGTGCCAGCAGCTTAGTAGGGACAGACTCCTACGAGCAGTACTTC.

The chain uses TRBV6-1 and TRBJ2-2; 7 bases line up with TRBD1. Trimming removed 2 bases from V and 4 bases from J; junction bases left unmatched: 7. CDR3 size: 16 residues. The germline V gene encodes CDR1 MNHNS and CDR2 SASEGT. This CDR3 is CASSERQGGGTGELFF. The CDR3 DNA sequence: TGTGCCAGCAGTGAACGACAGGGCGGCGGCACCGGGGAGCTGTTTTTT.

The chain carries TRBV5-5 and TRBJ2-7; D is unclear. With 0 bases removed from V and 3 bases from J, the gap between germline ends came to 10 bases. The CDR3 is 14 residues long. The germline gives CDR1 SGHKS, CDR2 YYEKEE (reference sequence). DNA for the CDR3: TGTGCCAGCAGCTTGGTATGGACGGACTACGAGCAGTACTTC. Its translation: CASSLVWTDYEQYF. The variable domain in full, with the rest retrieved from reference TRBV5-5 and TRBJ2-7, is DAGVTQSPTHLIKTRGQQVTLRCSPISGHKSVSWYQQVLGQGPQFIFQYYEKEERGRGNFPDRFSARQFPNYSSELNVNALLLGDSALYLCASSLVWTDYEQYFGPGTRLTVT.